This T cell receptor beta chain was captured in a study of cytotoxic CD8 clonotypes in ibrutinib-treated CLL. Study as a whole: The study included roughly 10 relapsed/refractory and more than 14 treatment-naive patients; roughly 18 had IGHV unmutated disease. Recorded responses included around 25 partial and 2 complete; following median roughly 70 months, 14 stayed remitted and some 12 progressed. Notes on the study in general: The study found public clonotypes uncommon, contracting or stable on treatment. Higher circulating CD8+ T-cell counts strongly accompanied higher baseline clonality, above age-matched healthy donors.

About this clone itself: Its antigen is unidentified.

Using immunoSEQ multiplex PCR, the repertoire was profiled, and TCRdb retains in-frame clones only, with some absent. The table shows fewer than 400,000 clones, with approximately 67% occurring only once. Germline lookup yields CDR1 LNHNV and CDR2 YYDKDF (reference sequence). V lost 5 bases, J lost 3 bases, and 7 bases stayed unmatched. The length of the CDR3 is 14 residues. This clonotype originated in a human donor with chronic lymphocytic leukemia. The V and J genes are TRBV15 and TRBJ2-7; 7 bases are shared with TRBD1. The sequenced sample was PBMCs, obtained after 36 months of ibrutinib treatment. This chain's CDR3 is CATSRETGFYEQYF. The CDR3 region has the DNA TGTGCCACCAGCCGTGAGACAGGGTTCTACGAGCAGTACTTC.